The clone carrying this TCR beta chain was counted ten times or more. The antigen is undetermined. The entry originates in a study of spatial heterogeneity in lung cancer. TCRdb re-called the 5' RACE reads through MiXCR, storing one row per CDR3 protein. The table has about 52,000 distinct CDR3 sequences, 7.4% seen once; the top ten hold around 33%. Findings of the study overall: Among blood samples, ubiquitous expanded tumor TCRs appeared more at resection than at follow-up.

Time point reported: blood at routine non-recurrence follow-up after resection. Whole RNA was taken from tumor, nontumor lung or frozen PBMC; it was then sequenced unsorted. Sequencing used PBMCs, obtained at follow-up. The source is a female donor with early-stage non-small cell lung cancer.

The CDR3 coding sequence is TGTGCCAGCAGCCTAGGGACTAACACAGATACGCAGTATTTT. It is translated as CASSLGTNTDTQYF. The V gene is TRBV3-1, the J gene TRBJ2-3, with TRBD2 identical over 7 bases. The length of the CDR3 is 14 residues. Germline values: CDR1 LGHDT, CDR2 YNNKEL (reference sequence). V was pared by 4 bases and J by 2 bases, with 3 bases of the junction left unmatched.